One and the same sample provided the 15 T cell receptor beta chains below, sequenced in a study of molecular identifiers for immune sequencing clone quantification. TCRdb itself ran the PCR reads through MiXCR, one entry per CDR3 protein. In the table there are 30,000 to 40,000 distinct CDR3 sequences, roughly 19% of which are singletons. The material sequenced was naive CD8+ T cells from blood, with Jurkat cell RNA spiked in. The subset is: FACS-sorted CD8+CD4-CCR7+CD45RA+ naive T cells. The receptors were sampled from a human donor in good health. Some libraries in this study had Jurkat cell RNA spiked in.

The table lists this clonotype with many counts. The rearrangement links TRBV11-2 to TRBJ2-5; D ambiguous. This CDR3 is 13 amino acids long. Germline V gives CDR1 SGHAT, CDR2 FQNNGV. V dropped 5 bases and J dropped 1 base, with 8 bases sitting between them. DNA of the CDR3: TGTGCCAGCAGCCGTCCCCTCCAAGAGACCCAGTACTTC. This encodes CASSRPLQETQYF.

The table lists this clonotype with many counts. The chain links TRBV6-2 or TRBV6-3 to TRBJ2-3; no clear D gene. V was cut by 5 bases and J by 1 base, with 7 bases left in between. The CDR3 extends over 13 amino acids. Germline V lookup: CDR1 MNHEY, CDR2 SVGEGT. CDR3 DNA sequence: TGTGCCAGCAGTAGGCAGGGCACAGATACGCAGTATTTT. This gives the protein CASSRQGTDTQYF.

This clonotype was picked up many times. This chain links TRBV12-3 or TRBV12-4 with TRBJ2-3, with 9 bases that match TRBD2. This CDR3 is 19 amino acids long. Trimming cost V 5 bases and J 2 bases; bases outside gene matches: 17. This CDR3 is CASSPSGGREGLNTDTQYF. The CDR3 DNA sequence: TGTGCCAGCAGTCCATCGGGAGGGCGGGAGGGTCTCAACACAGATACGCAGTATTTT.

There are many counts of this clonotype. The J gene is TRBJ2-5, the V gene TRBV7-9; D ambiguous. The CDR3 is 13 amino acids. Per the germline V gene, CDR1 is SEHNR and CDR2 is FQNEAQ (reference sequence). Between the trimmed V and J ends, which lost 2 bases and 5 bases, there was a span of 9 bases. CDR3 amino acids: CASSLSLGETQYF. The CDR3 nucleotides are TGTGCCAGCAGCTTATCTTTAGGGGAGACCCAGTACTTC.

For this clonotype: Since a much larger clone is just one base distant, this may be a read error. The V and J genes are TRBV15 and TRBJ2-7; D may be TRBD1 (7 bases). The germline gives CDR1 LNHNV, CDR2 YYDKDF (reference sequence). The V gene lost 3 bases and the J gene lost 6 bases, with 12 bases spanning the gap. This CDR3 has 13 amino acids. In nucleotides, the CDR3 is TGTGCCACCAGCAGCGACAGGGACTGCGAGCAGTACTTC. It translates to CATSSDRDCEQYF.

This clonotype was picked up many times. V and J are TRBV30 and TRBJ1-1; D might be TRBD1 (6 bases). CDR3 length equals 13 residues. The V gene lost 3 bases and the J gene lost 3 bases, with 11 bases spanning the gap. CDR1 GTSNPN and CDR2 SVGIG come from the germline V gene (reference sequence). CDR3 DNA: TGTGCCTGGAGCGAGACAGGATACACTGAAGCTTTCTTT. This sequence encodes CAWSETGYTEAFF.

Of note for this clonotype: No conserved phenylalanine or tryptophan ends this CDR3, so it is likely a read error. The CDR3 sequence is CASSPGLASSYEQYL. CDR3 in DNA: TGTGCCAGCAGCCCAGGACTAGCCTCCTCCTACGAGCAGTACCTC. The rearrangement uses TRBV11-2 and TRBJ2-7, with 8 bases that match TRBD2. The CDR3 length is 15 residues. Germline V CDR1 and CDR2: SGHAT, FQNNGV. The V segment lost 5 bases and the J segment 0 bases; nucleotides outside the gene matches: 6.

This clonotype has ten or more counts. The rearrangement links TRBV2 to TRBJ2-2; D is ambiguous. From germline, CDR1 is SNHLY and CDR2 FYNNEI. Trimming removed 3 bases from V and 2 bases from J, with 4 bases in between. The CDR3 covers 13 residues. The CDR3 nucleotides read TGTGCCAGCAGTGACCCTAACACCGGGGAGCTGTTTTTT. It encodes CASSDPNTGELFF.

This clonotype showed up many times. The chain employs TRBV7-3 and TRBJ1-1; D is uncertain. V dropped 5 bases and J dropped 1 base, with 8 bases sitting between them. The CDR3 contains 13 residues. Per germline, CDR1 SGHTA and CDR2 FQGTGA. The CDR3, as DNA: TGTGCCAGCAGCGACAAGACGAACACTGAAGCTTTCTTT. Its translation: CASSDKTNTEAFF.

This clonotype occurred a few times. V usage is TRBV10-3 and J usage is TRBJ2-6; 8 bases line up with TRBD1. The V gene end was trimmed by 3 bases and the J gene end by 0 bases; junction bases not matched to a gene: 10. CDR3 length equals 19 residues. Germline V gives CDR1 ENHRY, CDR2 SYGVKD. CDR3 amino acids: CAISEHAGTGNSGANVLTF. CDR3 coding DNA: TGTGCCATCAGTGAACACGCCGGGACAGGCAACTCTGGGGCCAACGTCCTGACTTTC.

On this clonotype: This sequence may be a read error, since a much larger clone differs from it by one base. The chain combines TRBV28 with TRBJ2-1; D assignment may be TRBD1 or TRBD2 (5 bases each). This CDR3 is 12 amino acids long. V lost 8 bases to trimming and J lost 9 bases, with 14 bases between them. The germline CDR1 and CDR2 sequences are MDHEN and SYDVKM. The CDR3 loop reads CASGNWGFEQFF. The CDR3 nucleotides read TGTGCCAGCGGGAATTGGGGGTTTGAGCAGTTCTTC.

This clonotype was recorded at least ten times. The DNA for the CDR3 is TGTGCCAGCAGCCCTATGATAGCGGGAGAGACGCAGTATTTT. Its translation: CASSPMIAGETQYF. This chain uses TRBV14 with TRBJ2-3, with 9 bases identical to TRBD2. V lost 4 bases to trimming and J lost 9 bases; unmatched junction nucleotides: 8. The V gene's germline CDR1 is SGHDN and CDR2 FVKESK. The CDR3 extends over 14 amino acids.

The J gene is TRBJ2-3, the V gene TRBV12-3 or TRBV12-4, with no clear D. The V and J ends lost 9 bases and 4 bases respectively, with 17 bases between them. The CDR3 runs to 14 residues. CDR3 sequence: CASGSGPYADTQYF. The CDR3 nucleotides read TGTGCCAGTGGCTCCGGGCCTTACGCAGATACGCAGTATTTT.

This clonotype was seen many times. This rearrangement joins TRBV12-3 or TRBV12-4 to TRBJ2-5; TRBD1 matches at 9 bases. J gave up 5 bases and V 5 bases, and 9 bases lay outside the gene matches. The CDR3 runs 15 residues. The CDR3 nucleotides read TGTGCCAGCAGTCCTAGGACAGGGGTGTTGGAGACCCAGTACTTC. Amino acids: CASSPRTGVLETQYF.

The CDR3 spells CASSVTTSAYEQYF. CDR3 in DNA: TGTGCCAGCAGCGTCACAACTAGCGCCTACGAGCAGTACTTC. V usage is TRBV9 and J usage is TRBJ2-7; TRBD2 agrees at 7 bases. Germline-derived CDR1 and CDR2 are SGDLS and YYNGEE. The CDR3 length is 14 residues. After removal of 2 bases from V and 2 bases from J, the junction contained 4 bases not matched to a gene.